This TCR beta chain was documented in a study of T cell repertoires in cytomegalovirus infection. Overall study: Both CMV infection and a matching HLA type were indicated by public TCR beta signatures.

TCRdb processed the reads anew with MiXCR; each CDR3 protein has one entry. In the table there are more than 200,000 distinct CDR3 sequences, roughly 10% of which are singletons. Germline loops: CDR1 MNHEY, CDR2 SMNVEV (reference sequence). This CDR3 has 16 amino acids. V gave up 5 bases and J gave up 3 bases, with 19 bases separating them. The study's findings and limits: Cumulative public TCR beta family frequency identified CMV carriers with the relevant HLA. Dominating the ex vivo response were HLA-C-restricted CMV-specific TCR beta clonotypes.

About this clonotype itself: Its specificity is not known.

The receptor was derived from a human donor in good health (CMV status not recorded). Some clones in this sample may be carry-over from other donors' samples. The gene calls are TRBV27 and TRBJ2-5, with D possibly being TRBD2 (6 bases). The sequenced sample consisted of PBMCs. CDR3 coding DNA: TGTGCCAGCAGTCCCTCGGGAGCGGACCTGGAAGAGACCCAGTACTTC. Translated, it gives CASSPSGADLEETQYF.